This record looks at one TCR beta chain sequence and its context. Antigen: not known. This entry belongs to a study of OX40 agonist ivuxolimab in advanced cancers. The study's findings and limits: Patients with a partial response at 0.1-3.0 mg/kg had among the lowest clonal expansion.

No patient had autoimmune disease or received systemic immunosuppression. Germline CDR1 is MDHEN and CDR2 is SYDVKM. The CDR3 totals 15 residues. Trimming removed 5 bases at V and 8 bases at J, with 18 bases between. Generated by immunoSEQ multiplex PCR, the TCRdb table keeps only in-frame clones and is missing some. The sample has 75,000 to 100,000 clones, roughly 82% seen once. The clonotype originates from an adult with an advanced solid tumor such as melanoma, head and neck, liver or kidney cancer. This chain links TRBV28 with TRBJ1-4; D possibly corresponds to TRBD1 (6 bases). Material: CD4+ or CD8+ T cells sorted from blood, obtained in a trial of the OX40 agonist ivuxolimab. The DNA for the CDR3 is TGTGCCAGCAGTGTGACACAGGGAGGAGGAGAAAAACTGTTTTTT. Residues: CASSVTQGGGEKLFF.